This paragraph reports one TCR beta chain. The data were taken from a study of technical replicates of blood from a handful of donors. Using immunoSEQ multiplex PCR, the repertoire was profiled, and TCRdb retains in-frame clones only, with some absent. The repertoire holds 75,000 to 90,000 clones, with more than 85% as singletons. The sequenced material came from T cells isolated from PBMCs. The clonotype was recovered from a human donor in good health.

The CDR3 is CASSATGYGYTF. In DNA, the CDR3 is TGTGCCAGCAGCGCGACAGGCTATGGCTACACCTTC. V and J are TRBV7-2 and TRBJ1-2; D might be TRBD1 (6 bases). V was trimmed by 5 bases and J by 4 bases, leaving 8 bases between them. Germline CDR1 and CDR2: SGHTA and FQGNSA. The CDR3 consists of 12 residues.